What follows are 27 T cell receptor beta chains derived from one specimen sequenced in a study of vaccination and CD4 T cells after COVID-19. No antigen has been assigned to these receptors. Treatment reported: approximately 11-day PBMC culture with coronavirus spike peptide pools or control peptides (ViraFEST assay). With the Oncomine TCR Beta short-read assay, DNA from cultured CD4+ T cells was sequenced. MiXCR, applied by TCRdb to the PCR reads, yields one record per CDR3 protein. The table has fewer than 15,000 distinct CDR3 sequences, around 56% seen once. The sample consisted of cultured CD4+ T cells from blood, taken after SARS-CoV-2 vaccination. These receptors were taken from a human donor with COVID-19.

The table lists this clonotype with a few counts. The CDR3 coding sequence is TGTGCCAGCAGGGAGGGTTTGAGGGGGTGGAATTCACCCCTCCACTTT. Its translation is CASREGLRGWNSPLHF. The chain employs TRBV6-1 and TRBJ1-6, with D possibly matching TRBD1 (6 bases). Germline V gene sequence: CDR1 MNHNS, CDR2 SASEGT. Trimming took off 6 bases at V and 7 bases at J, with 19 bases between the two ends. This CDR3 region has 16 residues.

The chain links TRBV25-1 to TRBJ1-6; 10 bases agree with TRBD1. The CDR3 length is 15 residues. Germline CDR1 and CDR2: MGHDK and SYGVNS. The trim removed 3 bases at V and 6 bases at J, leaving 2 bases unmatched. The chain's CDR3 is CASSEGQGFNSPLHF. The CDR3, as DNA: TGTGCCAGCAGTGAGGGACAGGGGTTTAATTCACCCCTCCACTTT.

The J gene is TRBJ2-1, the V gene TRBV20-1; TRBD2 agrees at 7 bases. This CDR3 spans 13 amino acids. Germline V lookup: CDR1 DFQATT, CDR2 SNEGSKA (reference sequence). With 1 base clipped from V and 5 bases from J, the junction kept 2 bases outside the gene matches. The CDR3, as DNA: TGCAGTGCTAGAGGGGGGGGAAACAATGAGCAGTTCTTC. The encoded protein is CSARGGGNNEQFF.

The chain links TRBV20-1 to TRBJ2-2; perhaps TRBD2 as D (6 bases). V lost 6 bases and J lost 4, with 9 bases in between. This CDR3 has 12 amino acids. Germline V gene lookup returns CDR1 DFQATT and CDR2 SNEGSKA (reference sequence). The CDR3 coding sequence is TGCAGTGCCCCGACTAGCACCGGGGAGCTGTTTTTT. This codes for CSAPTSTGELFF.

This clonotype was detected only a few times. One end of the junction fails to match germline, which may point to a read error. This chain connects TRBV20-1 to TRBJ1-2; D uncertain. CDR3 size: 15 residues. Germline-derived CDR1 and CDR2 are DFQATT and SNEGSKA (reference sequence). The CDR3 is CSARDGRISNYGYTF. In nucleotides, the CDR3 is TGCAGTGCAAGAGACGGACGAATATCGAACTATGGCTACACCTTC.

This clonotype showed up just a few times. This chain uses TRBV11-3 with TRBJ1-6; TRBD1 is a possible D gene (6 bases). The CDR3 runs 12 residues. Trimming removed 2 bases from V and 10 bases from J, with 6 bases in between. CDR1 is SGHNT, CDR2 YENEEA, per germline. CDR3 loop: CASSLQGSPLHF. For the CDR3, the DNA is TGTGCCAGCAGCTTACAGGGGTCACCCCTCCACTTT.

This clonotype was counted a few times. The chain carries TRBV20-1 and TRBJ1-5; possible D gene TRBD1, 5 bases. V was clipped by 7 bases and J by 3 bases, with 16 bases between them. This CDR3 region has 14 residues. The germline gives CDR1 DFQATT, CDR2 SNEGSKA (reference sequence). CDR3: CSVIPGDLNQPQHF. The CDR3 region has the DNA TGCAGTGTCATTCCCGGGGACCTCAATCAGCCCCAGCATTTT.

The chain combines TRBV12-3 or TRBV12-4 with TRBJ2-5, with no clear D. Trimming cost V 2 bases and J 4 bases, with 5 bases left between them. The CDR3 length is 12 residues. The CDR3 is CASSLFRETQYF. The CDR3 DNA follows: TGTGCCAGCAGTTTATTTCGAGAGACCCAGTACTTC.

The genes are TRBV20-1 and TRBJ1-5, with D unresolved. Looked up from germline, CDR1 is DFQATT and CDR2 is SNEGSKA (reference sequence). The V gene lost 0 bases and the J gene lost 5 bases, with 17 bases spanning the gap. This CDR3 spans 16 amino acids. CDR3 coding DNA: TGCAGTGCTAGAGATCAATTTACCGGGCCTTATCAGCCCCAGCATTTT. Protein product: CSARDQFTGPYQPQHF.

The chain is built from TRBV2 and TRBJ1-1; TRBD1 aligns across 10 bases. The V segment lost 6 bases and the J segment 7 bases; nucleotides outside the gene matches: 8. The CDR3 spans 14 residues. CDR1 and CDR2 from the germline V gene are SNHLY and FYNNEI. The DNA for the CDR3 is TGTGCCAGCAGGGGGACAGGGGAGATCGGTGAAGCTTTCTTT. Amino acid sequence: CASRGTGEIGEAFF.

The gene calls are TRBV12-3 or TRBV12-4 and TRBJ1-6; possibly TRBD1 for D (5 bases). This CDR3 has 12 residues. V was clipped by 7 bases and J by 9 bases, with 10 bases between them. CDR3 loop: CASKKRGSPLHF. DNA for the CDR3: TGTGCCAGCAAGAAAAGGGGTTCACCCCTCCACTTT.

This clonotype has a handful of counts. V and J are TRBV20-1 and TRBJ1-6; TRBD1 matches 7 bases. The CDR3 loop spans 15 amino acids. The germline V gene encodes CDR1 DFQATT and CDR2 SNEGSKA (reference sequence). Trimming removed 5 bases from V and 9 bases from J; junction bases left unmatched: 13. The CDR3 protein is CSAELTGVGGSPLHF. CDR3 bases: TGCAGTGCTGAGCTTACAGGGGTCGGGGGTTCACCCCTCCACTTT.

The genes are TRBV2 and TRBJ1-5; possible D gene TRBD1, 5 bases. Germline V CDR1 and CDR2: SNHLY, FYNNEI. The germline V and J ends were trimmed by 5 bases and 4 bases, with 21 bases remaining between them. This CDR3 has 17 amino acids. CDR3 bases: TGTGCCAGCAGTTCCCTTCACGGGGCGCGTGGGAATCAGCCCCAGCATTTT. It translates to CASSSLHGARGNQPQHF.

Note on this clonotype: A read error may explain this, as a much larger clone is one base away. The CDR3 sequence is CASSIGVLSTGAFF. As DNA, the CDR3 is TGTGCCAGTAGTATAGGGGTTTTGAGCACTGGAGCTTTCTTT. This chain connects TRBV19 to TRBJ1-1; no definite D call. Germline CDR1 reads LNHDA; CDR2 reads SQIVND (reference sequence). The CDR3 is 14 residues long.

V is TRBV7-8 and J is TRBJ1-2; possible D gene TRBD1, 5 bases. This CDR3 has 14 amino acids. From germline, CDR1 is SGHVS and CDR2 FQNEAQ. Trimming removed 4 bases from V and 3 bases from J, with 12 bases in between. In DNA, the CDR3 is TGTGCCAGCAGCTCAAACTCGGGACACTATGGCTACACCTTC. This codes for CASSSNSGHYGYTF.

The genes are TRBV20-1 and TRBJ2-7; no firm D call. Trimming cost V 5 bases and J 4 bases, with 15 bases left between them. The CDR3 contains 13 residues. CDR1 DFQATT and CDR2 SNEGSKA come from the germline V gene (reference sequence). The CDR3 loop reads CSARGLQEYEQYF. In DNA, the CDR3 is TGCAGTGCTCGAGGCCTTCAAGAATACGAGCAGTACTTC.

The chain employs TRBV6-5 and TRBJ2-3; 9 nucleotides match TRBD2. Germline V gives CDR1 MNHEY, CDR2 SVGAGI. This CDR3 has 16 residues. The junction had 9 bases not matched to a gene; V was cut back by 6 bases and J by 2 bases. The CDR3 spells CASRDSRGGNTDTQYF. The CDR3 DNA reads as TGTGCCAGCAGAGACTCGCGGGGGGGAAACACAGATACGCAGTATTTT.

This clonotype has a handful of counts. The CDR3 bases are TGTGCCAGCAGTGGGGGACGGACCCAAGAGACCCAGTACTTC. Translating gives CASSGGRTQETQYF. This sequence joins TRBV2 and TRBJ2-5; possibly TRBD1 or TRBD2 for D (5 bases each). This CDR3 is 14 amino acids long. Germline loops: CDR1 SNHLY, CDR2 FYNNEI. V was cut by 4 bases and J by 1 base, with 10 bases left in between.

The chain is built from TRBV7-8 and TRBJ2-4; D gene unclear. The V gene's germline CDR1 is SGHVS and CDR2 FQNEAQ. The V and J ends lost 1 base and 7 bases respectively, with 2 bases between them. There are 11 residues in the CDR3. CDR3 nucleotide sequence: TGTGCCAGCAGCTTAGATAACATTCAGTACTTC. This sequence encodes CASSLDNIQYF.

This clonotype has only a few counts. The chain is built from TRBV6-1 and TRBJ1-2; D uncertain. Germline V gene data show CDR1 as MNHNS and CDR2 as SASEGT. The CDR3 runs to 16 residues. Trimming took 2 bases from V and 0 from J, leaving 13 bases between them. CDR3 DNA: TGTGCCAGCAGTGAAACTGGACTCAGAGCTAACTATGGCTACACCTTC. As protein: CASSETGLRANYGYTF.

V is TRBV2 and J is TRBJ2-5; tentative D call: TRBD2 (6 bases). CDR1 and CDR2 (germline): SNHLY, FYNNEI. This CDR3 is 15 amino acids long. V shed 6 bases and J shed 2 bases, with 16 bases lying between them. CDR3 loop: CASSFGAGNQETQYF. In nucleotides, the CDR3 is TGTGCCAGCAGCTTCGGGGCGGGAAATCAAGAGACCCAGTACTTC.

V usage is TRBV2 and J usage is TRBJ2-5; D may match TRBD1 or TRBD2 (5 bases each). CDR1 SNHLY and CDR2 FYNNEI come from the germline V gene. V was clipped by 4 bases and J by 2 bases, with 11 bases between them. The CDR3 covers 14 residues. Here the CDR3 DNA reads TGTGCCAGCAGTGTGTGGGACCTACAAGAGACCCAGTACTTC. Translation gives CASSVWDLQETQYF.

This chain links TRBV28 with TRBJ1-1; no clear D. Trimming removed 6 bases at V and 0 bases at J, with 5 bases between. The length of the CDR3 is 12 residues. Germline lookup yields CDR1 MDHEN and CDR2 SYDVKM. The CDR3 region has the DNA TGTGCCAGCAGACCCATGAACACTGAAGCTTTCTTT. Protein sequence: CASRPMNTEAFF.

The chain uses TRBV11-2 and TRBJ1-5; no clear D. Per the germline V gene, CDR1 is SGHAT and CDR2 is FQNNGV. CDR3 length equals 14 residues. Trimming took off 5 bases at V and 7 bases at J, with 15 bases between the two ends. The CDR3 is CASSPDILGQPQHF. CDR3 DNA sequence: TGTGCCAGCAGCCCCGACATACTAGGGCAGCCCCAGCATTTT.

The gene calls are TRBV12-3 or TRBV12-4 and TRBJ1-2, with D possibly TRBD1 on 5 matching bases. This CDR3 has 12 residues. V dropped 2 bases and J dropped 13 bases, with 14 bases sitting between them. The CDR3 sequence: CASSLRGGAGTF. The CDR3 nucleotides are TGTGCCAGCAGTTTAAGGGGCGGAGCAGGCACCTTC.

V usage is TRBV6-5 and J usage is TRBJ1-1, with D uncertain. CDR1 is MNHEY, CDR2 SVGAGI, per germline. The CDR3 sequence is 14 residues long. Trimming pared 2 bases from V and 3 bases from J, leaving 10 bases between. As DNA, the CDR3 is TGTGCCAGCAGTTACCCGGGGAGTCACACTGAAGCTTTCTTT. Its translation is CASSYPGSHTEAFF.

The chain recombines TRBV7-8 with TRBJ1-3, with D possibly TRBD1 on 5 matching bases. From germline, CDR1 is SGHVS and CDR2 FQNEAQ. V was trimmed by 5 bases and J by 6 bases, leaving 20 bases between them. This CDR3 region has 16 residues. The CDR3 sequence: CASSTSRDLPLNTIYF. CDR3 nucleotides: TGTGCCAGCAGCACCTCCCGGGACTTACCCCTAAACACCATATATTTT.